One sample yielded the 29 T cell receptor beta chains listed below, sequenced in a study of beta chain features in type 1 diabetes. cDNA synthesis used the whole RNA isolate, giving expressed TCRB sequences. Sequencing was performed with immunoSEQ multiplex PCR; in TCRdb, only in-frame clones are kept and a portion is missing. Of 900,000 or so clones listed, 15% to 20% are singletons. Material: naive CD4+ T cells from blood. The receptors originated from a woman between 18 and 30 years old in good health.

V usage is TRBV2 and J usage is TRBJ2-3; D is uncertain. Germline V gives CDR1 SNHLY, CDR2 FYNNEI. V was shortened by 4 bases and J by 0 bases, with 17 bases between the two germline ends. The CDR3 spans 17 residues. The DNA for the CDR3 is TGTGCCAGCAGTGGTAATGTCCTAGGAGCTAGCACAGATACGCAGTATTTT. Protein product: CASSGNVLGASTDTQYF.

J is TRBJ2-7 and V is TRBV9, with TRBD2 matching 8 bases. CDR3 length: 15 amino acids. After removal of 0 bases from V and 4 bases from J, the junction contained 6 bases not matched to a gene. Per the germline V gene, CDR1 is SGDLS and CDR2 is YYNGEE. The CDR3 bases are TGTGCCAGCAGCGTAGCCCCAGGGACTAGTTACGAGCAGTACTTC. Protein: CASSVAPGTSYEQYF.

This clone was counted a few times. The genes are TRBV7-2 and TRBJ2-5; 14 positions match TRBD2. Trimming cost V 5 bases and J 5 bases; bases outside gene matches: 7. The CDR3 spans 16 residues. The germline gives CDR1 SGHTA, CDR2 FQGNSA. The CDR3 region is CASSPRLAGGDETQYF. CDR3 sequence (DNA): TGTGCCAGCAGCCCAAGACTAGCGGGAGGGGATGAGACCCAGTACTTC. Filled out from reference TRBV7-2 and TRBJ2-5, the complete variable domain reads GAGVSQSPSNKVTEKGKDVELRCDPISGHTALYWYRQSLGQGLEFLIYFQGNSAPDKSGLPSDRFSAERTGGSVSTLTIQRTQQEDSAVYLCASSPRLAGGDETQYFGPGTRLLVL.

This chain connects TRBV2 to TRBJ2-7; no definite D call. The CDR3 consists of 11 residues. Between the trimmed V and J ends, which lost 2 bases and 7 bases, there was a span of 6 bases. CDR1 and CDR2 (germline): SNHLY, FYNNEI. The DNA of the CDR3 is TGTGCCAGCAGTGAAAATGGGGAGCAGTACTTC. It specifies CASSENGEQYF. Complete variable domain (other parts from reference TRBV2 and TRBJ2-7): EPEVTQTPSHQVTQMGQEVILRCVPISNHLYFYWYRQILGQKVEFLVSFYNNEISEKSEIFDDQFSVERPDGSNFTLKIRSTKLEDSAMYFCASSENGEQYFGPGTRLTVT.

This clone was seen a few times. DNA of the CDR3: TGCGCCAGCAGCCCAAGCCCGGCGGGGCCGCCAGATACGCAGTATTTT. Its protein product is CASSPSPAGPPDTQYF. V usage is TRBV5-1 and J usage is TRBJ2-3; TRBD2 might be the D (6 bases). V lost 4 bases to trimming and J lost 4 bases, with 19 bases between them. Germline loops: CDR1 SGHRS, CDR2 YFSETQ. This CDR3 is 16 amino acids long.

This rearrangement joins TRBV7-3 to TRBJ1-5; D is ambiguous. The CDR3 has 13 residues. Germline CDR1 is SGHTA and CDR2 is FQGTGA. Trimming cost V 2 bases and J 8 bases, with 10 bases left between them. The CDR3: CASSLGPSEPQHF. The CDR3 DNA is TGTGCCAGCAGCTTAGGACCGTCCGAGCCCCAGCATTTT.

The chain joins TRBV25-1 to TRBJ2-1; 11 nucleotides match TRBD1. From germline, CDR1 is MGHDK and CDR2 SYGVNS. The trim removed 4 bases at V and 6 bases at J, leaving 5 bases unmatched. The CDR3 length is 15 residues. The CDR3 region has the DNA TGTGCCAGCAGTGCTGGAGGGACAGGGGGCAATGAGCAGTTCTTC. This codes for CASSAGGTGGNEQFF.

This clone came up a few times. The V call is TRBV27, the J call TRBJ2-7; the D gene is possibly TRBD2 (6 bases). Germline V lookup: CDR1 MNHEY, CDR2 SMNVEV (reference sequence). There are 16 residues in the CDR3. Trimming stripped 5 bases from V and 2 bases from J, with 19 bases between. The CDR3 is CASSQTPGPGAYEQYF. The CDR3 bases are TGTGCCAGCAGTCAGACTCCGGGACCGGGAGCCTACGAGCAGTACTTC.

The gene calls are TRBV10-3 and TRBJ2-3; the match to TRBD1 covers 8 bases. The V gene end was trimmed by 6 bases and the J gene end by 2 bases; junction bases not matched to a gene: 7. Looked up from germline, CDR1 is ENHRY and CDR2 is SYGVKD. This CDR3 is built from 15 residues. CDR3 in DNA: TGTGCCATCAGCCCGGACAGGGAGAACACAGATACGCAGTATTTT. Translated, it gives CAISPDRENTDTQYF.

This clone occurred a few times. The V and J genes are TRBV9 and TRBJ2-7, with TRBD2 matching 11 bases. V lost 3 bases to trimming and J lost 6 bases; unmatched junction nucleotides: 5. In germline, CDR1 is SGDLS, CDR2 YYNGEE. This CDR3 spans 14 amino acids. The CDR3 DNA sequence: TGTGCCAGCAGCGACGGGACTAGCGGCCGCGAGCAGTACTTC. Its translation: CASSDGTSGREQYF.

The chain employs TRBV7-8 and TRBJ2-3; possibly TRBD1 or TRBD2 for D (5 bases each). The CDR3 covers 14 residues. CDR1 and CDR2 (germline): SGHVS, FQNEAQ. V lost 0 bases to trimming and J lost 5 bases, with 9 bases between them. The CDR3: CASSLAPGGDTQYF. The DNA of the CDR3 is TGTGCCAGCAGCTTAGCGCCTGGGGGAGATACGCAGTATTTT.

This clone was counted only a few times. The DNA for the CDR3 is TGTGCCAGCAGCCCCATCCCGGGACTAGCACAATACAATGAGCAGTTCTTC. This codes for CASSPIPGLAQYNEQFF. This chain uses TRBV7-3 with TRBJ2-1; 9 bases match TRBD2. V gave up 5 bases and J gave up 4 bases; unmatched junction bases: 12. Per germline, CDR1 SGHTA and CDR2 FQGTGA. This CDR3 has 17 residues.

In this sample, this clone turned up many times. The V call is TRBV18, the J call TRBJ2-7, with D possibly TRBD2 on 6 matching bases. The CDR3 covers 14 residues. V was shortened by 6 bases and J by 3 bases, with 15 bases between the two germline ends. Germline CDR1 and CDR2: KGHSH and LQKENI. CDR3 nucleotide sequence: TGTGCCAGCTCTCCGGGGCGGGGACTCTACGAGCAGTACTTC. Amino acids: CASSPGRGLYEQYF.

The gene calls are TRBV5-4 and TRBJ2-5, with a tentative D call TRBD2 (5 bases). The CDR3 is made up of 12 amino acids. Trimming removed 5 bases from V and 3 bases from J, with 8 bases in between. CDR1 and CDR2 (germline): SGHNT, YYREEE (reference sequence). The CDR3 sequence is CASRLGEETQYF. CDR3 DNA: TGTGCCAGCAGACTAGGAGAAGAGACCCAGTACTTC.

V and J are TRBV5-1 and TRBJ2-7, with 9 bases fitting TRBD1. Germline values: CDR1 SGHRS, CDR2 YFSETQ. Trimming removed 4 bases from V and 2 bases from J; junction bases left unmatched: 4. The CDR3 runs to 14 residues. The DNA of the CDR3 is TGCGCCAGCAGCCAAGGGACAGGGACCTACGAGCAGTACTTC. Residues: CASSQGTGTYEQYF.

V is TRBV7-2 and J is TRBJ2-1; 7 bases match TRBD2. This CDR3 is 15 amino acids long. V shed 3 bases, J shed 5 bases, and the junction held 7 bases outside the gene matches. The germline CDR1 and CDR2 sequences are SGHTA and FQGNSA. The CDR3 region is CASSFVGTTDNEQFF. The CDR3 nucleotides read TGTGCCAGCAGCTTCGTCGGGACTACAGACAATGAGCAGTTCTTC.

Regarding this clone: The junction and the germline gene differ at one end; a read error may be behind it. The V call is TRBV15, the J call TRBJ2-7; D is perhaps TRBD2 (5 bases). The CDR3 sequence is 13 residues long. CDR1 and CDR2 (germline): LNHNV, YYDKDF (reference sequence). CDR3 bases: TGTGCCACCAGCAGAGAGCTAGGAAGCGGTCGAGACTTC. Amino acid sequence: CATSRELGSGRDF.

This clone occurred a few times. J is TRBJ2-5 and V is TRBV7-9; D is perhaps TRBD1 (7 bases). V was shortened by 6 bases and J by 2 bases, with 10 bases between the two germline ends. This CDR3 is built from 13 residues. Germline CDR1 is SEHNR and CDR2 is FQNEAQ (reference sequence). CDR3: CASRRGQQETQYF. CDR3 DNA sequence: TGTGCCAGCAGGCGGGGACAGCAAGAGACCCAGTACTTC.

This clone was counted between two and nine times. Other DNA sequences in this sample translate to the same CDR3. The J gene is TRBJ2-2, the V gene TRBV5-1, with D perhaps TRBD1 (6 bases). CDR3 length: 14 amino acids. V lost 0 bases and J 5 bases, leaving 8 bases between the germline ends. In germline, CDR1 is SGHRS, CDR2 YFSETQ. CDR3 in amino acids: CASSLGTATGELFF. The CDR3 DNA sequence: TGCGCCAGCAGCTTGGGGACAGCGACCGGGGAGCTGTTTTTT.

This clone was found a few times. The CDR3 DNA sequence: TGCAGCGTTGAAGATCGGAGCAATCAGCCCCAGCATTTT. This translates into CSVEDRSNQPQHF. The chain combines TRBV29-1 with TRBJ1-5; D remains ambiguous. Trimming took off 0 bases at V and 1 base at J, with 4 bases between the two ends. The CDR3 runs to 13 residues. Germline values: CDR1 SQVTM, CDR2 ANQGSEA.

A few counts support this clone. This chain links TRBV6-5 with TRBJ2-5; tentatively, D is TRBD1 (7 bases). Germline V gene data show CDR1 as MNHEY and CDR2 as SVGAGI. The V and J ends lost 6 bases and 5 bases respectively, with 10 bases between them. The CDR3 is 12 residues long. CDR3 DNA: TGTGCCAGCAGCCCAGGGGGGGAGACCCAGTACTTC. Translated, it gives CASSPGGETQYF.

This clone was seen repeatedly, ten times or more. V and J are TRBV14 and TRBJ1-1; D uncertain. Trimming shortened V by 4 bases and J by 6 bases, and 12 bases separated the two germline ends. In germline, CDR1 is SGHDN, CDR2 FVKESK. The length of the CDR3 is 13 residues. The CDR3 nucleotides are TGTGCCAGCAGCCCGCGCTTGGATGCTGAAGCTTTCTTT. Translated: CASSPRLDAEAFF.

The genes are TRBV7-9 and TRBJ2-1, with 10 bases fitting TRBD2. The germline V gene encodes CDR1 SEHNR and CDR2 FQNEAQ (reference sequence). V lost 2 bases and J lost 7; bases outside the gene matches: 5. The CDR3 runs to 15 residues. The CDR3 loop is CASSLRLAGENEQFF. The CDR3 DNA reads TGTGCCAGCAGCTTACGGCTAGCGGGAGAAAATGAGCAGTTCTTC.

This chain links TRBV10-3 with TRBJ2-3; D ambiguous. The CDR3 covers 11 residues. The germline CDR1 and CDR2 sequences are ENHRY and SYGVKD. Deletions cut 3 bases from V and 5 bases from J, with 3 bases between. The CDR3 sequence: CAISDLDTQYF. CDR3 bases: TGTGCCATCAGTGATTTAGATACGCAGTATTTT.

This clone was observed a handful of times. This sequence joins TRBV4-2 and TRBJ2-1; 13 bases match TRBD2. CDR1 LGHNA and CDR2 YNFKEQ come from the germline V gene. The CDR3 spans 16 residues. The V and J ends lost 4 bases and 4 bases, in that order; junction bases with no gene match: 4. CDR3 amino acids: CASSPGLAGAYNEQFF. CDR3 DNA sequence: TGTGCCAGCAGCCCCGGACTAGCGGGAGCATACAATGAGCAGTTCTTC.

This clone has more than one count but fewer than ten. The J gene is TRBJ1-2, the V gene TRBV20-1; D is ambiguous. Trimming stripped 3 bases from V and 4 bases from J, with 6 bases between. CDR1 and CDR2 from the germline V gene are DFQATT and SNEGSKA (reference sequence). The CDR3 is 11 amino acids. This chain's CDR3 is CSASYSYGYTF. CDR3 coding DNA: TGCAGTGCTAGTTACAGCTATGGCTACACCTTC.

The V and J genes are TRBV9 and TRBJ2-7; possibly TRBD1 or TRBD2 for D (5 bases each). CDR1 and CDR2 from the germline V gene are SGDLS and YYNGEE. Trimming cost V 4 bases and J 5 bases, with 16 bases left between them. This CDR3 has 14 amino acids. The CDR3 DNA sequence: TGTGCCAGCAGCAAAGAAGGGGTCGGGGACGAGCAGTACTTC. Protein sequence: CASSKEGVGDEQYF.

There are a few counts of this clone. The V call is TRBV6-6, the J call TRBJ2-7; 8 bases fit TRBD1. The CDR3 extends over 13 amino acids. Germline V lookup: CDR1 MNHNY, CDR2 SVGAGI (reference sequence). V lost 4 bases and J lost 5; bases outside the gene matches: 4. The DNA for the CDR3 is TGTGCCAGCAGTTGGACAGGGTCGAACGAGCAGTACTTC. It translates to CASSWTGSNEQYF.

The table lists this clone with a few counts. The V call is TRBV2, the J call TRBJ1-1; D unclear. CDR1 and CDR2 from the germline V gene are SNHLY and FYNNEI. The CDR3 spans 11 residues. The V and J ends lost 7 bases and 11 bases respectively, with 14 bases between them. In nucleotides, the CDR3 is TGTGCCAGCATGGGGTCGACCGGGGCTTTCTTT. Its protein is CASMGSTGAFF.